Described below is a single TCR beta chain sequence and its context. At one boundary the junction diverges from the germline segment, which might be a read error. The sample originates from a study of blood T cell repertoires in COVID-19. About the study: Donors in the United States, Italy and Spain gave samples during acute or convalescent COVID-19. T cells, B-cell-depleted T cells, or PBMCs provided the cDNA or gDNA that served as material.

Authors' analysis steps: Amplified reference gene primers provided the basis for estimating nucleated cell counts. Some clones are missing from TCRdb's copy, which holds only in-frame ones; the method was immunoSEQ multiplex PCR. The V and J calls and clone size were taken over from that table, and D and trimming were inferred from the DNA. This table holds 180,000 or so clones, around 80% found once. The CDR3 is 20 residues long. What was sequenced was peripheral blood. The TCR was taken from an elderly woman with active or convalescent COVID-19. The V and J genes are TRBV23-1 and TRBJ2-7; 11 positions agree with TRBD2. TRBV23-1 is marked as an open reading frame, function uncertain. This chain's CDR3 is CASSQSKKRDGDSTSGGHNF. The DNA of the CDR3 is TGCGCCAGCAGTCAATCAAAAAAAAGGGACGGAGACTCTACTAGCGGGGGTCATAACTTC.